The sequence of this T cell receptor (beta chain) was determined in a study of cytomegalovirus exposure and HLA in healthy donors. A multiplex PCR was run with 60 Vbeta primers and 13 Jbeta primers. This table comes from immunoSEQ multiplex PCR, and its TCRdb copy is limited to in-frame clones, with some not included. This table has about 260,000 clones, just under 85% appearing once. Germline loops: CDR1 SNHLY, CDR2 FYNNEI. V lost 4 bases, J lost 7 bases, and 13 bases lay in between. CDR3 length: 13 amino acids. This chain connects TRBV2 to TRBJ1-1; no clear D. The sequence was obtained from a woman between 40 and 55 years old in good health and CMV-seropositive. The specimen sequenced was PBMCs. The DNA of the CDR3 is TGTGCCAGCAGTGTAAACTGGGCTTTTGAAGCTTTCTTT. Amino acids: CASSVNWAFEAFF.